These T cell receptor beta chains were read from a single sample in a study of blood T cells in healthy people across ages. MiXCR was run by TCRdb on the 5' RACE reads, yielding one entry per CDR3 protein. The sample has some 940,000 distinct CDR3 sequences, about 29% seen once; the top ten hold about 9.4%. The same data also contributed to another study, on T cells of mothers and their children.

The material sequenced was blood. The receptors were gathered from a woman aged 35 to 49 in good health. The CDR3 runs from the conserved cysteine through the conserved F or W. The order of the fields is clone size, J gene, D gene, V gene, CDR3 DNA, CDR3 protein. A D gene is named only where the DNA matches it firmly. The size entry is marked missing in some rows and otherwise reads once, few, many or a size class.

-	TRBJ2-5	TRBD2	TRBV2	TGTGCCAGCAGTGAACATGACGGGGGGGTACAAGAGACCCAGTACTTC	CASSEHDGGVQETQYF
few	TRBJ2-1	-	TRBV5-1	TGCGCCAGCAGCTTCGAGGGAGGCAATGAGCAGTTCTTC	CASSFEGGNEQFF
-	TRBJ2-2	-	TRBV29-1	TGCAGCGTTTCTAGACCGAACACCGGGGAGCTGTTTTTT	CSVSRPNTGELFF
-	TRBJ2-3	-	TRBV20-1	TGCAGTGCTAGAGGGGGGGACACAGATACGCAGTATTTT	CSARGGDTDTQYF
-	TRBJ1-5	-	TRBV28	TGTGCCAGCAGCCCTGGGGCGAAAGGCAATCAGCCCCAGCATTTT	CASSPGAKGNQPQHF
many	TRBJ1-2	-	TRBV12-3/TRBV12-4	TGTGCCAGCAGTCCACCCCTGGACATGCGGAGGGGCTACACCTTC	CASSPPLDMRRGYTF
-	TRBJ1-1	TRBD1	TRBV29-1	TGCAGCGTTGAAGATCCTCGTCGAGGACAGGGAATGGAAGCTTTCTTT	CSVEDPRRGQGMEAFF
-	TRBJ1-4	-	TRBV4-2	TGTGCCAGCAGCCAAGAAGGGGAGCAAAAACTGTTTTTT	CASSQEGEQKLFF
-	TRBJ2-3	TRBD2	TRBV7-8	TGTGCCAGCAGCTTAATGGTGGGACTAGCAGGGACAGATACGCAGTATTTT	CASSLMVGLAGTDTQYF
-	TRBJ1-1	-	TRBV12-3/TRBV12-4	TGTGCCAGCAGCTCCGGGACCCTCACTGAAGCTTTCTTT	CASSSGTLTEAFF
many	TRBJ2-7	-	TRBV10-3	TGTGCCATCAGTGAGTCAGGGGCCCAGCTCGAGCAGTACTTC	CAISESGAQLEQYF
once	TRBJ2-5	-	TRBV20-1	TGCAGTGCTGGAGATACTCGGGGGGCGGAAGAGACCCAGTACTTC	CSAGDTRGAEETQYF
-	TRBJ1-6	TRBD1	TRBV4-1	TGCGCCAGCAGCCAAGGCATGGGACAGTCGAATTCACCCCTCCACTTT	CASSQGMGQSNSPLHF
many	TRBJ2-7	-	TRBV28	TGTGCCAGCCGAGTCGTTGGAATAGGTAGCAACGAGCAGTACTTC	CASRVVGIGSNEQYF
few	TRBJ2-7	TRBD1	TRBV20-1	TGCAGCACACAGGGGACGTGGGACGAGCAGTACTTC	CSTQGTWDEQYF
once	TRBJ1-5	-	TRBV9	TGTGCCAGCAGCCCATCGGAGTATAGCAATCAGCCCCAGCATTTT	CASSPSEYSNQPQHF
-	TRBJ1-2	TRBD1	TRBV4-2	TGTGCCAGCAGCCAAGAAACAGGGGAAGGCTACACCTTC	CASSQETGEGYTF
few	TRBJ2-1	TRBD1	TRBV11-1	TGTGCCAGCAGCCAGGCGACAGGGGGCTACAATGAGCAGTTCTTC	CASSQATGGYNEQFF
-	TRBJ2-1	TRBD2	TRBV2	TGTGCCAACTGCCGTGATAGCGGGGAAGCCAATGAGCAGTTCTTC	CANCRDSGEANEQFF
many	TRBJ2-5	-	TRBV7-9	TGTGCCAGCAGCTTTACCCCCGCGGTAGTGGAGACCCAGTACTTC	CASSFTPAVVETQYF
many	TRBJ2-7	TRBD2	TRBV20-1	TGCAGTGCTAGAGAAGCGGGGGGGCCCTACGAGCAGTACTTC	CSAREAGGPYEQYF
many	TRBJ2-7	-	TRBV20-1	TGCAGTGCTAGAGATGGGGGTGGGGTATCCTACGAGCAGTACTTC	CSARDGGGVSYEQYF
many	TRBJ2-7	TRBD2	TRBV12-3/TRBV12-4	TGTGCCAGCAGTCCCGGGGAGGGCGAGCAGTACTTC	CASSPGEGEQYF
once	TRBJ1-4	TRBD1	TRBV4-3	TGCGCCAGCAGCCTGACAGGGACCGATGAAAAACTGTTTTTT	CASSLTGTDEKLFF
many	TRBJ2-1	-	TRBV20-1	TGCAGTGCAGAGAGTATAACCTCCTACAATGAGCAGTTCTTC	CSAESITSYNEQFF
-	TRBJ2-7	-	TRBV7-8	TGTGCCAGCAGCACCAGACAGCAAACCTCCTACGAGCAGTACTTC	CASSTRQQTSYEQYF
few	TRBJ2-1	-	TRBV24-1	TGTGCCACCAGTGACGTGAGCTCCTACAATGAGCAGTTCTTC	CATSDVSSYNEQFF
many	TRBJ2-5	-	TRBV6-5	TGTGCCAGCAGTTACAACAGGGAAGAGACCCAGTACTTC	CASSYNREETQYF